This T cell receptor beta chain was profiled in a study of response to subunit inactivated influenza vaccine. TCRdb reanalysed the RT-PCR reads using MiXCR and keeps one entry per CDR3 protein. The table shows roughly 150,000 distinct CDR3 sequences, with approximately 10% occurring only once. CDR3 length equals 14 residues. V was pared by 5 bases and J by 2 bases, with 9 bases of the junction left unmatched. CDR1 and CDR2 from the germline V gene are DFQATT and SNEGSKA (reference sequence). The table lists this clonotype with a few counts. This rearrangement joins TRBV20-1 to TRBJ2-7; TRBD1 matches at 7 bases. The TCR comes from a man aged 50-60 years who received an inactivated influenza vaccine. The sequences come from non-naive T cells sorted from PBMCs, collected 45 days after vaccination. The CDR3 sequence is CSAAIDRAPYEQYF. The DNA for the CDR3 is TGCAGTGCTGCCATTGACAGGGCCCCCTACGAGCAGTACTTC.